This passage covers 10 T cell receptor beta chains from one sample sequenced in a study of PD-1 blockade in classical Hodgkin lymphoma. The repertoire was sequenced with immunoSEQ multiplex PCR; TCRdb's copy has only in-frame clones and lacks some. The table has tens of thousands of clones, about 77% seen once. Every patient was affected by relapse after autologous stem cell transplantation, while exposure to brentuximab vedotin was not uniform. The sample consisted of peripheral blood mononuclear cells (PBMCs), taken at baseline. The receptors were sampled from a human donor with classical Hodgkin lymphoma.

The chain combines TRBV12-5 with TRBJ2-1; the D gene could be TRBD1 or TRBD2 (5 bases each). From germline, CDR1 is LGHNT and CDR2 FRNRAP. The CDR3 runs 13 residues. V was cut by 1 base and J by 9 bases, with 10 bases left in between. CDR3 sequence: CASGLAPGPEQFF. The CDR3 DNA sequence: TGTGCTAGTGGTTTGGCCCCGGGGCCTGAGCAGTTCTTC.

This clone was counted between two and nine times. This chain joins TRBV7-9 and TRBJ1-6; maybe TRBD1 (6 bases). Trimming removed 6 bases at V and 9 bases at J, with 12 bases between. The CDR3 loop spans 13 amino acids. Germline V gives CDR1 SEHNR, CDR2 FQNEAQ (reference sequence). CDR3 region: CASRRGNGSPLHF. CDR3 bases: TGTGCCAGCAGGAGGGGGAACGGTTCACCCCTCCACTTT.

V and J are TRBV7-9 and TRBJ1-2; tentative D call: TRBD1 (5 bases). Germline-derived CDR1 and CDR2 are SEHNR and FQNEAQ (reference sequence). This CDR3 contains 16 residues. V lost 0 bases and J 4 bases, leaving 15 bases between the germline ends. The CDR3 here is CASSLAARDVSYGYTF. CDR3 sequence (DNA): TGTGCCAGCAGCTTAGCGGCGCGGGACGTTAGCTATGGCTACACCTTC.

This chain joins TRBV6-5 and TRBJ1-2; D call uncertain. CDR1 is MNHEY and CDR2 is SVGAGI in the germline V gene. Trimming stripped 4 bases from V and 4 bases from J, with 7 bases between. The CDR3 is 12 residues long. This chain's CDR3 is CASSSPSYGYTF. The CDR3 DNA follows: TGTGCCAGCAGTTCCCCTTCCTATGGCTACACCTTC.

The rearrangement links TRBV5-1 to TRBJ1-2; 7 positions agree with TRBD1. The V gene end was trimmed by 3 bases and the J gene end by 3 bases; junction bases not matched to a gene: 11. Per germline, CDR1 SGHRS and CDR2 YFSETQ. This CDR3 has 16 residues. CDR3 amino acids: CASSSGTASYDYGYTF. In DNA, the CDR3 is TGCGCCAGCAGCTCCGGGACAGCATCCTATGACTATGGCTACACCTTC. Based on the CDR3 plus reference TRBV5-1 and TRBJ1-2, the full variable domain is KAGVTQTPRYLIKTRGQQVTLSCSPISGHRSVSWYQQTPGQGLQFLFEYFSETQRNKGNFPGRFSGRQFSNSRSEMNVSTLELGDSALYLCASSSGTASYDYGYTFGSGTRLTVV.

The chain carries TRBV29-1 and TRBJ1-2; 10 bases agree with TRBD1. CDR3 length equals 16 residues. J lost 5 bases, V lost 2 bases, and 11 bases had no gene match. CDR1 and CDR2 from the germline V gene are SQVTM and ANQGSEA. The CDR3 coding sequence is TGCAGCGTTGAAATGGCGGGACAGGGGTTTAGATATGGCTACACCTTC. Translated: CSVEMAGQGFRYGYTF.

V and J are TRBV27 and TRBJ1-1, with a weak D call TRBD1 (5 bases). The CDR3 has 14 amino acids. The V gene lost 6 bases and the J gene lost 0 bases, with 11 bases spanning the gap. Per germline, CDR1 MNHEY and CDR2 SMNVEV (reference sequence). The CDR3 DNA is TGTGCCAGCAGGGGGGGATTCATGAACACTGAAGCTTTCTTT. Protein sequence: CASRGGFMNTEAFF.

The rearrangement uses TRBV13 and TRBJ2-4; D could derive from TRBD1 or TRBD2 (7 bases each). In germline, CDR1 is PRHDT, CDR2 FYEKMQ (reference sequence). Deletions cut 3 bases from V and 4 bases from J, with 16 bases between. The CDR3 runs 16 residues. DNA for the CDR3: TGTGCCAGCAGCTTTACAGGGGAGGGATTGAAAAACATTCAGTACTTC. Amino acids: CASSFTGEGLKNIQYF. The variable domain in full, completed from reference TRBV13 and TRBJ2-4, reads AAGVIQSPRHLIKEKRETATLKCYPIPRHDTVYWYQQGPGQDPQFLISFYEKMQSDKGSIPDRFSAQQFSDYHSELNMSSLELGDSALYFCASSFTGEGLKNIQYFGAGTRLSVL.

This clone was seen once. Other DNA sequences from this sample encode an identical CDR3 as well. The chain joins TRBV9 to TRBJ2-3; maybe TRBD1 (5 bases). V lost 0 bases and J lost 2, with 7 bases in between. Germline V gene lookup returns CDR1 SGDLS and CDR2 YYNGEE. The CDR3 spans 14 residues. This CDR3 is CASSVGGSTDTQYF. CDR3 DNA sequence: TGTGCCAGCAGCGTAGGGGGCTCCACAGATACGCAGTATTTT.

V usage is TRBV13 and J usage is TRBJ1-4; TRBD1 aligns across 8 bases. Germline-derived CDR1 and CDR2 are PRHDT and FYEKMQ (reference sequence). Trimming removed 4 bases from V and 8 bases from J; junction bases left unmatched: 12. The CDR3 spans 16 residues. CDR3 amino acids: CASSSRQGRLSEKLFF. The DNA of the CDR3 is TGTGCCAGCAGCTCAAGACAGGGGAGGCTCTCCGAAAAACTGTTTTTT.